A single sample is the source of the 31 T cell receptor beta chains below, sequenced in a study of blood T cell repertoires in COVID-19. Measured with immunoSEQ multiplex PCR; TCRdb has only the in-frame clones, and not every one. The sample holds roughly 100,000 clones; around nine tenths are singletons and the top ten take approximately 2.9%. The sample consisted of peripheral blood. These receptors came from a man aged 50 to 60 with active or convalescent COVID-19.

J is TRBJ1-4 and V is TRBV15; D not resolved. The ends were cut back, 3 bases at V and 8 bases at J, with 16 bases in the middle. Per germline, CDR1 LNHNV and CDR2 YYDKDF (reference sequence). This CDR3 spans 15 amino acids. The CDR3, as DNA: TGTGCCACCAGCAGGGCTCAGGAAGTATACGAAAAACTGTTTTTT. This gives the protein CATSRAQEVYEKLFF.

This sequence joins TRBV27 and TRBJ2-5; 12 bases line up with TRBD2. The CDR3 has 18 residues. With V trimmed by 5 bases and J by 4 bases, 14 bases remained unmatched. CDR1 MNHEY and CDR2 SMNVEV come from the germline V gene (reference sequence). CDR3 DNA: TGTGCCAGCAGTATCCGTACTAGCGGGGGGACCAGACGAGAGACCCAGTACTTC. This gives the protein CASSIRTSGGTRRETQYF.

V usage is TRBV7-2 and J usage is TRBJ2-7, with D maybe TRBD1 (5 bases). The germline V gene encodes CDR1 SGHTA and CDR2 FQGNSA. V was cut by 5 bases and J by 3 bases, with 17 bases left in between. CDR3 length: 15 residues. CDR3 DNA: TGTGCCAGCAGCCCGACCTTCGACAGTGGCTACGAGCAGTACTTC. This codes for CASSPTFDSGYEQYF.

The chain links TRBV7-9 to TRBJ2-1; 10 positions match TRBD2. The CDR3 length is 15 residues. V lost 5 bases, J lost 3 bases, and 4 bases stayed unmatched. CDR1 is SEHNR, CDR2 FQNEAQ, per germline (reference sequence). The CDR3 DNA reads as TGTGCCAGCAGCCCACTAGCGGGGCGCTACAATGAGCAGTTCTTC. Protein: CASSPLAGRYNEQFF.

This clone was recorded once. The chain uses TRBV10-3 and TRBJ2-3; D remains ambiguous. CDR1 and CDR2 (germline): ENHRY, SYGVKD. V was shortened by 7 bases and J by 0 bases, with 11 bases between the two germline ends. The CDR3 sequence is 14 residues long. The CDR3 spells CAITQETSTDTQYF. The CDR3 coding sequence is TGTGCCATCACTCAGGAAACTAGCACAGATACGCAGTATTTT.

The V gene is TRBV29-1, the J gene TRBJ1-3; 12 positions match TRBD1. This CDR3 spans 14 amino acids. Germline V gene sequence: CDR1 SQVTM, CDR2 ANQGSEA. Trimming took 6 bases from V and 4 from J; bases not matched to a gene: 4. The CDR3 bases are TGCAGCGTAACCGGGACAGGGGGCGGAAACACCATATATTTT. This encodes CSVTGTGGGNTIYF.

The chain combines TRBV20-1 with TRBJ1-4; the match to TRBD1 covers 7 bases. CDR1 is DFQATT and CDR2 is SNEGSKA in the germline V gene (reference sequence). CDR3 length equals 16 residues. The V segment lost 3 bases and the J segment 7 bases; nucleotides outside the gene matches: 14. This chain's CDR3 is CSASIGTVGQGEKLFF. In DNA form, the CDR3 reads TGCAGTGCTAGTATCGGGACAGTAGGTCAAGGTGAAAAACTGTTTTTT.

The CDR3 DNA follows: TGTGCCAGCAGTTCTTCCGGGACAGGCAGTTCTAACTATGGCTACACCTTC. As protein: CASSSSGTGSSNYGYTF. The chain employs TRBV28 and TRBJ1-2; TRBD1 aligns across 8 bases. V lost 4 bases, J lost 0 bases, and 10 bases stayed unmatched. The germline V gene has CDR1 MDHEN and CDR2 SYDVKM. The CDR3 has 17 residues.

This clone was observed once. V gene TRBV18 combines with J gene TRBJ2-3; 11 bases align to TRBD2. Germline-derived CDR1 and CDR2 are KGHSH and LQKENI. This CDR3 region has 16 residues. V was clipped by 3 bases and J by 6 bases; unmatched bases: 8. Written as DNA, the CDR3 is TGTGCCAGCTCACCGGGTAGCGGGGGGGGCCTGGATACGCAGTATTTT. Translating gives CASSPGSGGGLDTQYF. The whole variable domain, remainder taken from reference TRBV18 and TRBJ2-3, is NAGVMQNPRHLVRRRGQEARLRCSPMKGHSHVYWYRQLPEEGLKFMVYLQKENIIDESGMPKERFSAEFPKEGPSILRIQQVVRGDSAAYFCASSPGSGGGLDTQYFGPGTRLTVL.

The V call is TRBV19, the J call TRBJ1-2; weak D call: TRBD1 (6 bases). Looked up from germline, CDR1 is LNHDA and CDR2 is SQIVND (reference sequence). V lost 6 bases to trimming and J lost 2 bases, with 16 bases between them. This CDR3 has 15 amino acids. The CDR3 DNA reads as TGTGCCAGTAGAACACGGGGGGCGGAGAACTATGGCTACACCTTC. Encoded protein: CASRTRGAENYGYTF.

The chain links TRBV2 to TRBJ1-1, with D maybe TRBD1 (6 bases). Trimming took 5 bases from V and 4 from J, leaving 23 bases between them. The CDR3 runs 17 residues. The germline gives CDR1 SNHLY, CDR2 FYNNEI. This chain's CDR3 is CASSPLVQGWVGTEAFF. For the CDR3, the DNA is TGTGCCAGCAGTCCCTTAGTACAGGGCTGGGTAGGCACTGAAGCTTTCTTT.

The CDR3 DNA sequence: TGTGCCAGCAGCTTAGCCATAGCGGGGGGGCTTTACAATGAGCAGTTCTTC. Amino acid sequence: CASSLAIAGGLYNEQFF. The chain carries TRBV7-6 and TRBJ2-1; 11 bases match TRBD2. This CDR3 region has 17 residues. Losses at the gene ends were 0 bases for V and 4 bases for J; bases not matched to a gene: 5. Germline CDR1 and CDR2: SGHVS and FNYEAQ.

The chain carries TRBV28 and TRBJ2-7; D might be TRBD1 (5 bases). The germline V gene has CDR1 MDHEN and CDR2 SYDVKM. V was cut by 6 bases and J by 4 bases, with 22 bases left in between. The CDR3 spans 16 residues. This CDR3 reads CASSPLSRVDKYEQYF. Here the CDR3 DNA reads TGTGCCAGCAGCCCACTATCCAGGGTGGACAAATACGAGCAGTACTTC.

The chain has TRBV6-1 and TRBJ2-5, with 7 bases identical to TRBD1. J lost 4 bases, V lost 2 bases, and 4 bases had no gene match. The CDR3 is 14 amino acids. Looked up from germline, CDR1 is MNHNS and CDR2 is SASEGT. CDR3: CASSEQGDTETQYF. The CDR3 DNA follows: TGTGCCAGCAGTGAACAGGGGGACACAGAGACCCAGTACTTC.

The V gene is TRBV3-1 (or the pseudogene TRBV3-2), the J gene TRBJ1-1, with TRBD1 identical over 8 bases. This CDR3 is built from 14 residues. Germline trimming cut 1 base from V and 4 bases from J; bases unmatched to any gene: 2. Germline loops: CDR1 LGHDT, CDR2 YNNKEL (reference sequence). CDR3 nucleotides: TGTGCCAGCAGCCAAGTTCAGGGGGCCACTGAAGCTTTCTTT. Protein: CASSQVQGATEAFF.

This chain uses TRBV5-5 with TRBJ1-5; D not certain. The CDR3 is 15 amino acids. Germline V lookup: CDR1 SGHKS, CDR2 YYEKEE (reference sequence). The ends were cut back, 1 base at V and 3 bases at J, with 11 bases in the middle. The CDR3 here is CASSLSPGYNQPQHF. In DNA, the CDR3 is TGTGCCAGCAGCTTGTCGCCAGGATACAATCAGCCCCAGCATTTT.

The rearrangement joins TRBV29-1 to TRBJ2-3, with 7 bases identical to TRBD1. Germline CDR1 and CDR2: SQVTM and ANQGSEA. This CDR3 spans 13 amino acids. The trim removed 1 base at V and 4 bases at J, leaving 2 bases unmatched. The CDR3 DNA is TGCAGCGTTGAAGTGACAGGGCCAGATACGCAGTATTTT. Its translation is CSVEVTGPDTQYF.

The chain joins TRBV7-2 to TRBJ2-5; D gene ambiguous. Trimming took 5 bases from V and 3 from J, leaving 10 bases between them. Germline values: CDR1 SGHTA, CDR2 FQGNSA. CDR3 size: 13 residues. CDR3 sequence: CASSPRSEETQYF. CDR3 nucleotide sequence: TGTGCCAGCAGCCCACGGTCCGAAGAGACCCAGTACTTC.

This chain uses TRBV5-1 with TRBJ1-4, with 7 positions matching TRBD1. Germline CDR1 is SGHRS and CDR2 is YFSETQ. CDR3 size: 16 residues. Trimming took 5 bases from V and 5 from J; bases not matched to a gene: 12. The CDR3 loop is CASRQNRDSLNEKLFF. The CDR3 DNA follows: TGCGCCAGCAGGCAAAACCGGGACAGCTTGAATGAAAAACTGTTTTTT.

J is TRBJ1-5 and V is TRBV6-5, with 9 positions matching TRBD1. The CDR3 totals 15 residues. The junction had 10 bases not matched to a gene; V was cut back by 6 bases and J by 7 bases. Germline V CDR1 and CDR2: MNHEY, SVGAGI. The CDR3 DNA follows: TGTGCCAGCAGCCCCGGGACAGGGTTAGGCCAGCCCCAGCATTTT. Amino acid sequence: CASSPGTGLGQPQHF.

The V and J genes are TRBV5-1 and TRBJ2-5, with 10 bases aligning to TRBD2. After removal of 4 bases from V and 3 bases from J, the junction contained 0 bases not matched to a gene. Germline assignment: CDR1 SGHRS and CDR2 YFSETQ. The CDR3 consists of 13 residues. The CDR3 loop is CASSSGGEETQYF. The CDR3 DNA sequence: TGCGCCAGCAGCAGCGGGGGGGAAGAGACCCAGTACTTC.

The DNA of the CDR3 is TGTGCCATCAGTGAGTTGGGAGACAGGGGGGTTGAAGCTTTCTTT. Residues: CAISELGDRGVEAFF. The chain couples TRBV10-3 to TRBJ1-1; TRBD1 matches at 9 bases. The germline V gene has CDR1 ENHRY and CDR2 SYGVKD. Losses at the gene ends were 1 base for V and 7 bases for J; bases not matched to a gene: 7. CDR3 length equals 15 residues.

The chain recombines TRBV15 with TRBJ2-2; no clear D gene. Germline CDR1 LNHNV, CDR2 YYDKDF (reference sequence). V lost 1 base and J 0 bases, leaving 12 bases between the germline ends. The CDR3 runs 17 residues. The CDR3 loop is CATSRVRSTANTGELFF. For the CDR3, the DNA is TGTGCCACCAGCAGAGTTCGTAGCACCGCGAACACCGGGGAGCTGTTTTTT.

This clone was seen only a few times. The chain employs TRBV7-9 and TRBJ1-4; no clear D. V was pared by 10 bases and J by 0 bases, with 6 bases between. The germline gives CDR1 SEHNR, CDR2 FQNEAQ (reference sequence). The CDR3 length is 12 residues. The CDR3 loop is CATDSTNEKLFF. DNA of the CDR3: TGTGCCACGGACTCAACTAATGAAAAACTGTTTTTT.

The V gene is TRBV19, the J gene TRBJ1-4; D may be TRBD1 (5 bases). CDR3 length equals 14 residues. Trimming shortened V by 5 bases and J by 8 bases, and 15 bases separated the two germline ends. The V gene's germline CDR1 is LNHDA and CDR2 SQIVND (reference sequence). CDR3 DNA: TGTGCCAGTAGTGCGGGGGATGGTGGCGAAAAACTGTTTTTT. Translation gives CASSAGDGGEKLFF. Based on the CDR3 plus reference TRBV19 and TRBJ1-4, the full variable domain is DGGITQSPKYLFRKEGQNVTLSCEQNLNHDAMYWYRQDPGQGLRLIYYSQIVNDFQKGDIAEGYSVSREKKESFPLTVTSAQKNPTAFYLCASSAGDGGEKLFFGSGTQLSVL.

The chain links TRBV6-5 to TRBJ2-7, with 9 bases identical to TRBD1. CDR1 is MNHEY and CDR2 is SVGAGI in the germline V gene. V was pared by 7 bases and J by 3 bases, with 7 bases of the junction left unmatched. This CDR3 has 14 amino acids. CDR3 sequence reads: CASTTGTGNYEQYF. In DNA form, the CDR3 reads TGTGCCAGCACCACCGGGACAGGGAACTACGAGCAGTACTTC.

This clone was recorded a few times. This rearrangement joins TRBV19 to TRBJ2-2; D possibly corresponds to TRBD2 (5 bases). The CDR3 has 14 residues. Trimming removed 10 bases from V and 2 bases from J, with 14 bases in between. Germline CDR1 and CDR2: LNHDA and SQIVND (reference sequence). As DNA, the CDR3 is TGTGCCACAGTCAGGACGGGAAACACCGGGGAGCTGTTTTTT. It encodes CATVRTGNTGELFF.

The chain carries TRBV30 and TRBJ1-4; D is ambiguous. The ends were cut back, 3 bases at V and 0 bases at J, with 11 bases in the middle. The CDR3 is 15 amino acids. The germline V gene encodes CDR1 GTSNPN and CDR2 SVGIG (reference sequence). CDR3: CAWRAGVTTNEKLFF. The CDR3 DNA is TGTGCCTGGAGGGCGGGCGTAACAACTAATGAAAAACTGTTTTTT. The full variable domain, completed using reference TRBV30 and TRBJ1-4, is SQTIHQWPATLVQPVGSPLSLECTVEGTSNPNLYWYRQAAGRGLQLLFYSVGIGQISSEVPQNLSASRPQDRQFILSSKKLLLSDSGFYLCAWRAGVTTNEKLFFGSGTQLSVL.

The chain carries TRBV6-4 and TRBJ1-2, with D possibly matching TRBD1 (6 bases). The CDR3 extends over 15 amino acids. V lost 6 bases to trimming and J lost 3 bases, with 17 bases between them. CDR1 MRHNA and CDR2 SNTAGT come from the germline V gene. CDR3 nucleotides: TGTGCCAGCAGCCCCGACGGGACACCCTACTATGGCTACACCTTC. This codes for CASSPDGTPYYGYTF.

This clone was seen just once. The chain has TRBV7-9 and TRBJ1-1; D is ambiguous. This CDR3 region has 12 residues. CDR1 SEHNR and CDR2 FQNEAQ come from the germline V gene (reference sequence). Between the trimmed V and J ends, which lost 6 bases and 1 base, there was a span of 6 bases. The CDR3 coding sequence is TGTGCCAGCAGGGAGGGGAACACTGAAGCTTTCTTT. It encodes CASREGNTEAFF. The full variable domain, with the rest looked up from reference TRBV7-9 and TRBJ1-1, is DTGVSQNPRHKITKRGQNVTFRCDPISEHNRLYWYRQTLGQGPEFLTYFQNEAQLEKSRLLSDRFSAERPKGSFSTLEIQRTEQGDSAMYLCASREGNTEAFFGQGTRLTVV.

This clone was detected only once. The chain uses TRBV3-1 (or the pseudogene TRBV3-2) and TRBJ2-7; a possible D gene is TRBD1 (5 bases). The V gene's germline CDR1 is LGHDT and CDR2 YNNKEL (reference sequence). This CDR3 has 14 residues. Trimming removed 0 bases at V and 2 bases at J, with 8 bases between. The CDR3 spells CASSQEGEAYEQYF. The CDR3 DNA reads TGTGCCAGCAGCCAAGAAGGGGAAGCCTACGAGCAGTACTTC.